The clone carrying this TCR beta chain was counted ten times or more. To make TCR beta libraries, researchers used iRepertoire HTBI primers and Arm-PCR of CDR3 regions. TCRdb re-derived calls from the multiplex PCR reads in MiXCR, one entry per CDR3 protein. Of about 610,000 distinct CDR3 sequences in the sample, 15% to 20% are singletons; the top ten hold 9.5% to 15%. Germline assignment: CDR1 SGHVS and CDR2 FQNEAQ. This CDR3 is 15 amino acids long. Trimming removed 4 bases at V and 3 bases at J, with 16 bases between. The data were taken from a study of regulatory T cells in long-lasting Graves disease. As for time point: newly diagnosed GD, antithyroid drugs for less than 3 months. PBMC-extracted RNA yielded the TCR library. A peripheral blood sample, 7 to 9.5 milliliters in volume, was drawn into EDTA tubes. The sample also formed part of further work on T cells in Graves' hyperthyroidism and ophthalmopathy.

The chain combines TRBV7-8 with TRBJ2-7; possible D gene TRBD1, 6 bases. The sequences come from peripheral blood mononuclear cells (PBMCs), collected at new diagnosis, from a patient treated with antithyroid drugs. This TCR derives from a man between 18 and 29 years old with Graves disease. CDR3 in amino acids: CASSSPRDIRYEQYF. The CDR3 bases are TGTGCCAGCAGCTCCCCTCGGGACATCCGCTACGAGCAGTACTTC.